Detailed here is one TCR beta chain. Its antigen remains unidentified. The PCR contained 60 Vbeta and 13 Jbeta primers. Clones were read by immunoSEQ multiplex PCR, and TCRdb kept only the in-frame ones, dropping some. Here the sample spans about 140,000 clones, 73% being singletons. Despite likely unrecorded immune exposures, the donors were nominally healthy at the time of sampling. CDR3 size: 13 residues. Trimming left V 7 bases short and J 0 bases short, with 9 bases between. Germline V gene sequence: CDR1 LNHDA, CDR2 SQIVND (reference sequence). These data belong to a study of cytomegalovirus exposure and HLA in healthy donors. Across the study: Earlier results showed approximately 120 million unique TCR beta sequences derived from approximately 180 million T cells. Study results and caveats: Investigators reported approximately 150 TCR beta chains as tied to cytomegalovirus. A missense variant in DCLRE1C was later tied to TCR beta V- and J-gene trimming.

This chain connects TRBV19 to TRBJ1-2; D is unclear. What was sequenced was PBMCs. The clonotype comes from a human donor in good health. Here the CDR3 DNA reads TGTGCCAGTAATGCGGGGTCTAACTATGGCTACACCTTC. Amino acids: CASNAGSNYGYTF.